This T cell receptor (beta chain) was identified during a study of T cells after posttransplantation cyclophosphamide. Losses at the gene ends were 3 bases for V and 3 bases for J; bases not matched to a gene: 13. Germline V gene sequence: CDR1 SGHRS, CDR2 YFSETQ. CDR3 length: 17 residues. Busulfan-fludarabine conditioning, marrow transplant, and cyclophosphamide on days +3 and +4 were administered. Method: immunoSEQ multiplex PCR; TCRdb's copy keeps in-frame clones and lacks some. This table has thousands of clones, about three quarters appearing once. The specimen comprised PBMCs, sampled after an allogeneic stem cell transplant with post-transplant cyclophosphamide. The sequence was collected from a female patient aged 50-59 years who received an allogeneic stem cell transplant from a related donor, was CMV-positive, and had no GVHD. Certain T cells may be donor cells from the graft. The gene calls are TRBV5-1 and TRBJ2-7; 9 bases agree with TRBD2. The DNA for the CDR3 is TGCGCCAGCAGCTCTCGCGATAGCGGGGGCCCACACTACGAGCAGTACTTC. Amino acid sequence: CASSSRDSGGPHYEQYF. The full variable domain, rest sourced from reference TRBV5-1 and TRBJ2-7, is KAGVTQTPRYLIKTRGQQVTLSCSPISGHRSVSWYQQTPGQGLQFLFEYFSETQRNKGNFPGRFSGRQFSNSRSEMNVSTLELGDSALYLCASSSRDSGGPHYEQYFGPGTRLTVT.